These 7 T cell receptor beta chains originate from one sample sequenced in a study of T cell responses to AZD1222 COVID-19 vaccine (dated by TCRdb to the early 2020s). The library was built by means of the immunoSEQ multiplex PCR assay. TCRdb's version of the immuneACCESS table is confined to in-frame rearrangements and falls short of the full clone set. An unresolved V gene accounts for under half of the shortfall where checked; the remainder is of unknown origin. The sample has 95,000 to 150,000 clones on record, 92% of them singletons. 1.7% of the sample lies in the top ten. According to the study, the label for this sample's time point signals: baseline before first vaccination. Sample: peripheral blood, taken on day 0 of AZD1222 vaccination. The receptor source for this set is an adult in good health.

This chain uses TRBV27 with TRBJ2-1, with 7 nucleotides matching TRBD2. The V gene end was trimmed by 6 bases and the J gene end by 5 bases; junction bases not matched to a gene: 7. CDR1 MNHEY and CDR2 SMNVEV come from the germline V gene (reference sequence). This CDR3 has 14 amino acids. CDR3 nucleotides: TGTGCCAGCAGCCCCGGGACTACAGACAATGAGCAGTTCTTC. Protein: CASSPGTTDNEQFF.

V gene TRBV6-5 combines with J gene TRBJ1-1; 9 bases line up with TRBD1. This CDR3 contains 15 residues. Trimming at V came to 4 bases and at J to 5 bases, leaving 8 bases not matched to a gene. Germline CDR1 reads MNHEY; CDR2 reads SVGAGI. This CDR3 is CASSFRQGGKTEAFF. CDR3 coding DNA: TGTGCCAGCAGTTTCAGACAGGGGGGGAAGACTGAAGCTTTCTTT.

This clone was found once. The genes are TRBV27 and TRBJ1-6; D is uncertain. Germline V gene sequence: CDR1 MNHEY, CDR2 SMNVEV (reference sequence). The CDR3 length is 19 residues. V dropped 2 bases and J dropped 7 bases, with 24 bases sitting between them. The CDR3 region has the DNA TGTGCCAGCAGTTTAAAAAGCTTGGATCGCGGGATGGGGAATTCACCCCTCCACTTT. Amino acids: CASSLKSLDRGMGNSPLHF.

This rearrangement joins TRBV2 to TRBJ2-3; D remains unclear. Trimming left V 6 bases short and J 5 bases short, with 12 bases between. Per the germline V gene, CDR1 is SNHLY and CDR2 is FYNNEI. This CDR3 comprises 13 residues. The CDR3 spells CASSLNARDTQYF. The CDR3 DNA follows: TGTGCCAGCAGCCTGAACGCGCGAGATACGCAGTATTTT.

The V call is TRBV4-3, the J call TRBJ1-2; D is perhaps TRBD1 (5 bases). V was shortened by 3 bases and J by 4 bases, with 21 bases between the two germline ends. From germline, CDR1 is LGHNA and CDR2 YSLEER. The CDR3 consists of 17 residues. CDR3 coding DNA: TGCGCCAGCAGCCAGGTGGGTGGACAAGACCTTATCTATGGCTACACCTTC. It is translated as CASSQVGGQDLIYGYTF.

The rearrangement links TRBV2 to TRBJ1-2; D is ambiguous. Trimming removed 4 bases from V and 4 bases from J, with 13 bases in between. The CDR3 runs 14 residues. Germline V CDR1 and CDR2: SNHLY, FYNNEI. CDR3 in amino acids: CASSVEGRSYGYTF. The CDR3 region has the DNA TGTGCCAGCAGTGTAGAGGGCAGGAGCTATGGCTACACCTTC.

This chain connects TRBV29-1 to TRBJ2-1; D not resolved. Germline V gives CDR1 SQVTM, CDR2 ANQGSEA. Trimming left V 4 bases short and J 4 bases short, with 8 bases between. This CDR3 is 12 amino acids long. The CDR3 DNA reads as TGCAGCGTTGGTTACCCTTACAATGAGCAGTTCTTC. Residues: CSVGYPYNEQFF.